This TCR beta chain was documented in a study of PD-1 blockade in classical Hodgkin lymphoma. Study conclusions and caveats: For complete responders, baseline diversity was comparable to that of newly diagnosed patients. Exclusion was applied to patients who started nivolumab under 1 year after ASCT.

About this clone: The antigen is undetermined.

The CDR3 is 14 amino acids. V gave up 2 bases and J gave up 2 bases, with 9 bases separating them. Germline CDR1 reads SEHNR; CDR2 reads FQNEAQ (reference sequence). Some clones are missing from TCRdb's copy, which holds only in-frame ones; the method was immunoSEQ multiplex PCR. The sample lists around 20,000 clones; around 86% were seen once. All patients experienced relapse after autologous stem cell transplantation, and brentuximab vedotin exposure was variable. The receptor's source is a human donor with classical Hodgkin lymphoma. This rearrangement joins TRBV7-9 to TRBJ1-2, with D unclear. The sample in question was peripheral blood mononuclear cells (PBMCs), obtained before the second cycle of nivolumab. The CDR3, as DNA: TGTGCCAGCAGCTTACCGGTTTCGAACTATGGCTACACCTTC. This gives the protein CASSLPVSNYGYTF.